This is a list of T cell receptor beta chains from one sample in a study of blood T cells in healthy people across ages. TCRdb analysed the 5' RACE reads with MiXCR anew, one entry per CDR3 protein. Counted here are 1.2 million to 1.5 million distinct CDR3 sequences, approximately 40% occurring once; the ten biggest clones make up under 8%. The specimen was blood. The receptors shown here come from a woman aged 18-30 years in good health. CDR3s include the opening cysteine and the closing phenylalanine or tryptophan.

V: TRBV7-2; CDR3: CASTLGRFSGANVLTF
V: TRBV5-5; CDR3: CASSLSRGQTETQYF
V: TRBV12-3/TRBV12-4; CDR3: CAAGQGSRNTIYF
V: TRBV5-1; CDR3: CASSLEALRGTSGANVLTF
V: TRBV6-2/TRBV6-3; CDR3: CASSPTVSNYGYTF
V: TRBV20-1; CDR3: CSARDRELFF
V: TRBV2; CDR3: CASKAGGGKDTQYF
V: TRBV6-5; CDR3: CASRRQGAYNEQFF
V: TRBV28; CDR3: CASSLGTFEQYF
V: TRBV20-1; CDR3: CSAHPGTGSTDTQYF
V: TRBV11-1; CDR3: CASSSGATTSNEQYF
V: TRBV4-3; CDR3: CASSQDIEADPNTEAFF
V: TRBV7-9; CDR3: CASSLGSAGSEKLFF
V: TRBV14; CDR3: CASSLRGYPSYEQYF
V: TRBV14; CDR3: CASSQDVPGLGEKLFF
V: TRBV20-1; CDR3: CSAPPDYGYTF
V: TRBV20-1; CDR3: CSARDLKASGSYEQYF
V: TRBV3-1; CDR3: CASSRRTGTDTQYF
V: TRBV20-1; CDR3: CSAREGQEFIYEQYF
V: TRBV7-6; CDR3: CASSLDPRDEQFF
V: TRBV24-1; CDR3: CAIPPGPSLGDTQYF
V: TRBV29-1; CDR3: CSVVSAGGELFF
V: TRBV9; CDR3: CASSVRAGQETQYF
V: TRBV7-2; CDR3: CASSVHDSSRQYF
V: TRBV12-3/TRBV12-4; CDR3: CASSYGLAGEGQFF
V: TRBV25-1; CDR3: CASSAPGGFGYGYTF
V: TRBV27; CDR3: CASSVWSTDTQYF
V: TRBV6-1; CDR3: CASSEAGRGTLSSPLHF
V: TRBV5-1; CDR3: CASSVLQGNTEAFF
V: TRBV20-1; CDR3: CSAVGALSYEQYF
V: TRBV3-1; CDR3: CASSHSVPRRSTDTQYF
V: TRBV20-1; CDR3: CSADDRADYGYTF
V: TRBV6-5; CDR3: CASPLGTGVYEQYF
V: TRBV12-3/TRBV12-4; CDR3: CASSYGTSGGSDTQYF
V: TRBV20-1; CDR3: CSARDFSQVSSTEAFF
V: TRBV4-1; CDR3: CASSQDDRPGKYF
V: TRBV5-1; CDR3: CASSLADSSEQFF
V: TRBV12-3/TRBV12-4; CDR3: CASSLIGLNTGELFF
V: TRBV5-1; CDR3: CASRGTDHEQYF
V: TRBV12-3/TRBV12-4; CDR3: CASRNSGRGNEQFF
V: TRBV20-1; CDR3: CSASAGGTEAFF
V: TRBV7-9; CDR3: CASHAGGFGTDTQYF
V: TRBV24-1; CDR3: CATSDPDRGYGYTF
V: TRBV29-1; CDR3: CSVEGATYEQYF
V: TRBV3-1; CDR3: CASSLTPAPEAFF